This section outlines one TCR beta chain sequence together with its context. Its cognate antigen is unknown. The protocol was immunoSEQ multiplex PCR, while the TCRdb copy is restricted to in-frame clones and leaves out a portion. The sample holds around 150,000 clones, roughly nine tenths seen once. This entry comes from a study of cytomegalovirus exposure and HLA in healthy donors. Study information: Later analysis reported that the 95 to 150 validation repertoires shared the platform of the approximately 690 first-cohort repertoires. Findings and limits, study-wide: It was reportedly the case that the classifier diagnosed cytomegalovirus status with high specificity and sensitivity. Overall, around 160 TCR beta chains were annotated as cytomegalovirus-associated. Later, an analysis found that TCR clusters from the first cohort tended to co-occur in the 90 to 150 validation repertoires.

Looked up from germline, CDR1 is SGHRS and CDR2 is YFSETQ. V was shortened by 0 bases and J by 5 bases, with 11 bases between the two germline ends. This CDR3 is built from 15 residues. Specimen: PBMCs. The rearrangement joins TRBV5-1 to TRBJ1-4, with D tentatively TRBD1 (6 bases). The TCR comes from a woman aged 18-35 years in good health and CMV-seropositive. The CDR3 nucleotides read TGCGCCAGCAGCTTGGAGGGGGGGCTGAATGAAAAACTGTTTTTT. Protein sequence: CASSLEGGLNEKLFF.